A single sample gave rise to the 24 T cell receptor beta chains below, sequenced in a study of cytomegalovirus exposure and HLA in healthy donors. Primers: 60 Vbeta forward and 13 Jbeta reverse. Here immunoSEQ multiplex PCR was the method, and the copy in TCRdb shows in-frame clones only, minus some. The repertoire consists of tens of thousands of clones, with 70% to 85% occurring once and the leading ten covering about 10%. Sequenced input: PBMCs. The receptors come from a woman aged 18-29 years in good health and CMV-seropositive.

The J gene is TRBJ2-2, the V gene TRBV10-3, with 8 bases identical to TRBD2. The CDR3 runs 15 residues. Unmatched junction bases numbered 3, after V lost 4 bases and J lost 2 bases. Germline assignment: CDR1 ENHRY and CDR2 SYGVKD. CDR3 amino acids: CAISAAGGNTGELFF. The CDR3 region has the DNA TGTGCCATCAGTGCCGCGGGAGGAAACACCGGGGAGCTGTTTTTT.

The chain combines TRBV9 with TRBJ2-2; 8 bases agree with TRBD2. This CDR3 region has 16 residues. Germline loops: CDR1 SGDLS, CDR2 YYNGEE. J gave up 5 bases and V 2 bases, and 8 bases lay outside the gene matches. CDR3 nucleotides: TGTGCCAGCAGCGTCAGTAGCGGGAAAGGGACCGGGGAGCTGTTTTTT. This sequence encodes CASSVSSGKGTGELFF. Full variable domain (outside the CDR3, taken from reference TRBV9 and TRBJ2-2): DSGVTQTPKHLITATGQRVTLRCSPRSGDLSVYWYQQSLDQGLQFLIQYYNGEERAKGNILERFSAQQFPDLHSELNLSSLELGDSALYFCASSVSSGKGTGELFFGEGSRLTVL.

This rearrangement joins TRBV5-1 to TRBJ2-1; 10 bases agree with TRBD2. This CDR3 spans 16 amino acids. Germline loops: CDR1 SGHRS, CDR2 YFSETQ. Trimming removed 4 bases from V and 3 bases from J; junction bases left unmatched: 7. The CDR3 loop is CASSPRASGSYNEQFF. The CDR3 DNA follows: TGCGCCAGCAGCCCGCGGGCTAGCGGGAGCTACAATGAGCAGTTCTTC.

Only one count was recorded for this clone. This rearrangement joins TRBV30 to TRBJ2-2; a weak D match, TRBD2 (6 bases). This CDR3 spans 14 amino acids. The V gene lost 3 bases and the J gene lost 7 bases, with 15 bases spanning the gap. Germline CDR1 reads GTSNPN; CDR2 reads SVGIG (reference sequence). CDR3 region: CAWRRGGGDGELFF. CDR3 in DNA: TGTGCCTGGAGAAGGGGAGGAGGAGACGGGGAGCTGTTTTTT.

This chain uses TRBV23-1 with TRBJ2-7, with D perhaps TRBD2 (6 bases). TRBV23-1 has ORF status, its function being uncertain. Trimming pared 8 bases from V and 3 bases from J, leaving 17 bases between. This CDR3 region has 14 residues. The CDR3 nucleotides are TGCGCCAGCCCTCAGGAGGGCAGGAACTACGAGCAGTACTTC. Translating gives CASPQEGRNYEQYF.

The chain uses TRBV5-4 and TRBJ2-1; 14 nucleotides match TRBD2. The germline V gene encodes CDR1 SGHNT and CDR2 YYREEE (reference sequence). J was trimmed by 7 bases and V by 1 base; bases with no gene match: 1. The CDR3 consists of 15 residues. CDR3 loop: CASSLRTSGRNEQFF. The CDR3 DNA reads TGTGCCAGCAGCTTGCGGACTAGCGGGAGGAATGAGCAGTTCTTC.

The chain recombines TRBV2 with TRBJ1-2; D ambiguous. V was trimmed by 3 bases and J by 4 bases, leaving 9 bases between them. The CDR3 has 13 amino acids. Per germline, CDR1 SNHLY and CDR2 FYNNEI. CDR3 amino acids: CASSEEASYGYTF. The CDR3 bases are TGTGCCAGCAGTGAGGAGGCCAGCTATGGCTACACCTTC.

This chain joins TRBV4-1 and TRBJ2-7; 11 nucleotides line up with TRBD1. The CDR3 length is 15 residues. V lost 1 base to trimming and J lost 2 bases; unmatched junction nucleotides: 1. Germline CDR1 is MGHRA and CDR2 is YSYEKL. CDR3 coding DNA: TGCGCCAGCAGCCAAGGGACAGGGGGCGCCTACGAGCAGTACTTC. Translation gives CASSQGTGGAYEQYF.

The chain combines TRBV5-1 with TRBJ1-6; 7 nucleotides align to TRBD1. The CDR3 covers 16 residues. Germline V gene data show CDR1 as SGHRS and CDR2 as YFSETQ. The V gene end was trimmed by 1 base and the J gene end by 7 bases; junction bases not matched to a gene: 8. CDR3 bases: TGCGCCAGCAGCTTGTTGAGGGGGCAACAGAATTCACCCCTCCACTTT. Residues: CASSLLRGQQNSPLHF.

This sequence joins TRBV5-8 and TRBJ2-3; unclear D gene. Per the germline V gene, CDR1 is SGHTS and CDR2 is YDEGEE. The CDR3 is 15 amino acids. V was trimmed by 0 bases and J by 0 bases, leaving 8 bases between them. CDR3 residues: CASSLVRPSTDTQYF. CDR3 sequence (DNA): TGTGCCAGCAGCTTGGTGCGGCCAAGCACAGATACGCAGTATTTT.

The V call is TRBV6-1, the J call TRBJ2-3; 9 bases fit TRBD1. CDR1 MNHNS and CDR2 SASEGT come from the germline V gene. This CDR3 contains 14 residues. V lost 6 bases to trimming and J lost 1 base; unmatched junction nucleotides: 2. For the CDR3, the DNA is TGTGCCAGCAGACGACAGGGGGGCACAGATACGCAGTATTTT. Residues: CASRRQGGTDTQYF.

This clone was counted a single time. V and J are TRBV19 and TRBJ2-6; the D is unclear. Germline lookup yields CDR1 LNHDA and CDR2 SQIVND (reference sequence). V lost 4 bases, J lost 0 bases, and 7 bases lay in between. The CDR3 covers 15 residues. The CDR3 nucleotides are TGTGCCAGTAGTAGCACACACTCTGGGGCCAACGTCCTGACTTTC. As protein: CASSSTHSGANVLTF.

The rearrangement joins TRBV5-1 to TRBJ2-2; 14 bases align to TRBD2. This CDR3 has 18 amino acids. Germline assignment: CDR1 SGHRS and CDR2 YFSETQ. The V segment lost 0 bases and the J segment 3 bases; nucleotides outside the gene matches: 4. In DNA, the CDR3 is TGCGCCAGCAGCTTGGTTGGGACTAGCGGGAGCTACACCGGGGAGCTGTTTTTT. Residues: CASSLVGTSGSYTGELFF.

The rearrangement joins TRBV4-2 to TRBJ2-1, with 9 positions matching TRBD2. This CDR3 contains 17 residues. V shed 0 bases, J shed 10 bases, and the junction held 13 bases outside the gene matches. Germline CDR1 and CDR2: LGHNA and YNFKEQ. The chain's CDR3 is CASSQEGGRAGVEEQFF. The CDR3 DNA is TGTGCCAGCAGCCAAGAAGGCGGGAGGGCCGGTGTAGAGGAGCAGTTCTTC.

The chain recombines TRBV10-1 with TRBJ2-1; TRBD2 aligns across 9 bases. CDR3 size: 16 residues. Germline V gene sequence: CDR1 WNHNN, CDR2 SYGVQD (reference sequence). The V and J ends lost 6 bases and 7 bases, in that order; junction bases with no gene match: 13. CDR3 nucleotides: TGCGCCAGCAGAGGGCTATCAGCGGGAGGTCGGAATGAGCAGTTCTTC. Amino acids: CASRGLSAGGRNEQFF.

This sequence joins TRBV28 and TRBJ2-7; possibly TRBD1 for D (5 bases). The CDR3 has 11 amino acids. V was pared by 4 bases and J by 13 bases, with 14 bases between. Germline V gene data show CDR1 as MDHEN and CDR2 as SYDVKM. This CDR3 reads CASSSSQQAYF. In nucleotides, the CDR3 is TGTGCCAGCAGTTCTTCACAACAGGCCTACTTC.

J is TRBJ2-7 and V is TRBV18, with 11 bases lining up with TRBD2. The V segment lost 2 bases and the J segment 0 bases; nucleotides outside the gene matches: 6. In germline, CDR1 is KGHSH, CDR2 LQKENI. CDR3 length: 17 amino acids. In nucleotides, the CDR3 is TGTGCCAGCTCACCAGCGGCTAGCGGGAGGAGCTCCTACGAGCAGTACTTC. It encodes CASSPAASGRSSYEQYF.

The rearrangement joins TRBV30 to TRBJ2-7; the D gene is possibly TRBD1 (6 bases). Germline loops: CDR1 GTSNPN, CDR2 SVGIG (reference sequence). The CDR3 covers 14 residues. Trimming left V 4 bases short and J 3 bases short, with 16 bases between. As DNA, the CDR3 is TGTGCCTGGAAGGTCCAGGGGCAAGTCTACGAGCAGTACTTC. Its protein product is CAWKVQGQVYEQYF. The full variable domain, in which reference TRBV30 and TRBJ2-7 provide the parts outside the CDR3, is SQTIHQWPATLVQPVGSPLSLECTVEGTSNPNLYWYRQAAGRGLQLLFYSVGIGQISSEVPQNLSASRPQDRQFILSSKKLLLSDSGFYLCAWKVQGQVYEQYFGPGTRLTVT.

The chain has TRBV30 and TRBJ1-5, with a weak D call TRBD1 (6 bases). The CDR3 loop spans 14 amino acids. Germline lookup yields CDR1 GTSNPN and CDR2 SVGIG (reference sequence). The germline V and J ends were trimmed by 8 bases and 4 bases, with 18 bases remaining between them. The CDR3 sequence: CASSGEGGNQPQHF. In DNA form, the CDR3 reads TGTGCCAGTTCAGGGGAGGGGGGGAATCAGCCCCAGCATTTT.

This clone was recorded a few times. This chain connects TRBV23-1 to TRBJ2-5; the match to TRBD2 covers 9 bases. TRBV23-1 is sorted into the ORF group, with uncertain function. J lost 5 bases, V lost 0 bases, and 13 bases had no gene match. This CDR3 spans 18 amino acids. CDR3 DNA: TGCGCCAGCAGTCAATCAAGCTGTTGCGGGGGGGCCTATGAGACCCAGTACTTC. Its protein product is CASSQSSCCGGAYETQYF.

The chain employs TRBV9 and TRBJ2-5, with TRBD2 identical over 7 bases. V was pared by 3 bases and J by 2 bases, with 10 bases of the junction left unmatched. The CDR3 length is 16 residues. Germline assignment: CDR1 SGDLS and CDR2 YYNGEE. The chain's CDR3 is CASSALPGTTQETQYF. CDR3 bases: TGTGCCAGCAGCGCCTTGCCCGGGACTACTCAAGAGACCCAGTACTTC.

The J gene is TRBJ2-2, the V gene TRBV11-2, with TRBD1 identical over 10 bases. CDR3 length: 14 amino acids. CDR1 and CDR2 (germline): SGHAT, FQNNGV. Trimming took 5 bases from V and 4 from J; bases not matched to a gene: 1. The CDR3 region is CASSRDRGTGELFF. The CDR3 DNA follows: TGTGCCAGCAGCCGGGACAGGGGCACCGGGGAGCTGTTTTTT.

The chain has TRBV13 and TRBJ2-5; the match to TRBD1 covers 8 bases. The J call may be wrong; the DNA end is better matched by TRBJ2-7. Germline CDR1 is PRHDT and CDR2 is FYEKMQ (reference sequence). There are 13 residues in the CDR3. The CDR3 region has the DNA TGTGCCAGCAGCTTAGGAACAGGGGGCGAGCAGTACTTC. Protein product: CASSLGTGGEQYF.

This chain joins TRBV11-2 and TRBJ2-7, with 15 bases that match TRBD2. CDR1 and CDR2 from the germline V gene are SGHAT and FQNNGV. Trimming at V came to 2 bases and at J to 3 bases, leaving 8 bases not matched to a gene. The CDR3 has 18 residues. The CDR3 region has the DNA TGTGCCAGCAGCTTAAGGGGACTAGCGGGAGGTGGGGGCTACGAGCAGTACTTC. This encodes CASSLRGLAGGGGYEQYF.